This is a list of T cell receptor beta chains from one sample in a study of PD-1 blockade in classical Hodgkin lymphoma. The repertoire was sequenced with immunoSEQ multiplex PCR; TCRdb's copy has only in-frame clones and lacks some. The sample lists roughly 90,000 clones, 75% to 85% occurring once. Sample: peripheral blood mononuclear cells (PBMCs), taken before the second cycle of nivolumab. These receptor sequences come from a human donor with classical Hodgkin lymphoma. The CDR3 runs from the conserved cysteine through the conserved F or W. The D gene is left open where the match is weak. Size tells how often a clone was seen (once, few, many) or the class of an expanded clone, and some rows leave it out.

d_call j_call clone_size v_call cdr3_aa cdr3_nt
- TRBJ2-5 - TRBV6-6 CASSRLRQETQYF TGTGCCAGCAGTCGGCTGCGCCAAGAGACCCAGTACTTC
TRBD1 TRBJ2-5 - TRBV5-1 CASSIDRGLETQYF TGCGCCAGCAGCATCGACAGGGGGCTGGAGACCCAGTACTTC
TRBD2 TRBJ2-1 - TRBV11-2 CASSLAGGYYNEQFF TGTGCCAGCAGCTTGGCGGGAGGGTACTACAATGAGCAGTTCTTC
TRBD2 TRBJ2-5 - TRBV7-2 CASSLAGLAEETQYF TGTGCCAGCAGCTTAGCCGGACTAGCGGAAGAGACCCAGTACTTC
TRBD2 TRBJ2-3 - TRBV9 CASSPGLAVSTDTQYF TGTGCCAGCAGCCCGGGACTAGCGGTGAGCACAGATACGCAGTATTTT
- TRBJ2-1 few TRBV15 CATSRASLGDEQFF TGTGCCACCAGCAGAGCCTCCCTGGGGGATGAGCAGTTCTTC
TRBD2 TRBJ2-3 - TRBV12-5 CASGLAGADTQYF TGTGCTAGTGGTCTAGCGGGAGCAGATACGCAGTATTTT
- TRBJ2-3 - TRBV2 CASSGTLSTDTQYF TGTGCCAGCAGTGGGACTCTGAGCACAGATACGCAGTATTTT
- TRBJ2-2 - TRBV5-6 CASSEWLLAFTGELFF TGTGCCAGCAGCGAGTGGTTACTAGCCTTCACCGGGGAGCTGTTTTTT
TRBD2 TRBJ2-7 few TRBV5-4 CASRPGLTSYEQYF TGTGCCAGCAGACCGGGACTAACCTCCTACGAGCAGTACTTC
- TRBJ2-1 - TRBV2 CASRGPTLYNEQFF TGTGCCAGCAGGGGGCCGACCCTATACAATGAGCAGTTCTTC
- TRBJ2-1 - TRBV10-3 CAISEVSYNEQFF TGTGCCATCAGTGAGGTATCCTACAATGAGCAGTTCTTC
TRBD2 TRBJ2-1 - TRBV7-8 CASSLRELSLNEQFF TGTGCCAGCAGCTTGCGGGAGCTTTCATTGAATGAGCAGTTCTTC
- TRBJ2-7 few TRBV5-1 CASSLSGAGPYEQYF TGCGCCAGCAGCTTGTCCGGAGCAGGACCCTACGAGCAGTACTTC
TRBD2 TRBJ2-1 - TRBV6-1 CASSVTSGRINEQFF TGTGCCAGCAGCGTCACTAGCGGGAGGATAAATGAGCAGTTCTTC
- TRBJ1-5 once TRBV10-3 CAISESGGGKYQPQHF TGTGCCATCAGTGAGTCGGGAGGTGGGAAATATCAGCCCCAGCATTTT
TRBD2 TRBJ2-7 - TRBV7-8 CASSLAGTNPFSYEQYF TGTGCCAGCAGCTTAGCCGGGACTAATCCCTTCTCCTACGAGCAGTACTTC
- TRBJ2-5 - TRBV21-1 CATHLPRTQYF TGTGCCACCCACCTACCCCGGACCCAGTACTTC
TRBD2 TRBJ2-7 - TRBV9 CASSVAREGLGEQYF TGTGCCAGCAGCGTAGCGCGGGAGGGCCTGGGTGAGCAGTACTTC
TRBD2 TRBJ2-7 - TRBV13 CASSLFSSGRAAYEQYF TGTGCCAGCAGCTTATTCTCTAGCGGGAGGGCCGCATACGAGCAGTACTTC
- TRBJ2-1 - TRBV30 CAWSVGVEQFF TGTGCCTGGAGTGTGGGGGTTGAGCAGTTCTTC
- TRBJ2-1 - TRBV21-1 CASTEPGLGPTAGYNEQFF TGTGCCAGCACGGAACCTGGACTGGGGCCAACGGCGGGCTACAATGAGCAGTTCTTC
- TRBJ1-5 - TRBV2 CASSVANQPQHF TGTGCCAGCAGTGTGGCCAATCAGCCCCAGCATTTT
- TRBJ2-5 once TRBV19 CASSINRLHQETQYF TGTGCCAGTAGTATAAACCGACTACACCAAGAGACCCAGTACTTC
- TRBJ2-3 few TRBV2 CASSELLTQYF TGTGCCAGCAGTGAACTCCTGACGCAGTATTTT
- TRBJ2-1 - TRBV19 CASSIGIPFGNEQFF TGTGCCAGTAGTATAGGGATACCCTTTGGGAATGAGCAGTTCTTC
- TRBJ1-2 - TRBV19 CASSFRGGGYTF TGTGCCAGTAGTTTCCGCGGCGGTGGCTACACCTTC
TRBD2 TRBJ2-2 - TRBV30 CAWKSKGLAGTGELFF TGTGCCTGGAAATCAAAAGGACTAGCCGGCACCGGGGAGCTGTTTTTT
- TRBJ2-7 few TRBV6-6 CASSLDGTPGREQYF TGTGCCAGCAGCCTCGACGGGACGCCCGGCCGCGAGCAGTACTTC
- TRBJ2-2 - TRBV19 CASRLTGLGGVAGELFF TGTGCCAGTAGGTTGACTGGGCTAGGTGGCGTCGCCGGGGAGCTGTTTTTT
- TRBJ2-7 - TRBV2 CASTKKGWNSFSYEQYF TGTGCCAGCACTAAAAAAGGGTGGAACTCGTTTTCCTACGAGCAGTACTTC
TRBD1 TRBJ1-6 - TRBV4-2 CASSQDPTGRYSPLHF TGTGCCAGCAGCCAAGATCCGACAGGGAGATATTCACCCCTCCACTTT
TRBD1 TRBJ2-1 few TRBV19 CASSMQGQGVHEQFF TGTGCCAGTAGTATGCAGGGACAGGGGGTGCATGAGCAGTTCTTC
- TRBJ2-7 - TRBV6-6 CASSRSRENYEQYF TGTGCCAGCAGTCGGTCCAGAGAGAACTACGAGCAGTACTTC
TRBD2 TRBJ2-3 once TRBV19 CASSTSGLTDTQYF TGTGCCAGTAGTACTAGCGGGCTAACAGATACGCAGTATTTT
TRBD2 TRBJ2-7 - TRBV10-3 CAISEGTSATYEQYF TGTGCCATCAGTGAAGGGACTAGCGCAACCTACGAGCAGTACTTC
- TRBJ2-3 - TRBV7-9 CASSRAQGYPTDTQYF TGTGCCAGCAGCCGAGCTCAGGGATATCCGACAGATACGCAGTATTTT
TRBD1 TRBJ1-1 - TRBV29-1 CSAGDRASNTEAFF TGCAGCGCAGGGGACAGGGCATCGAACACTGAAGCTTTCTTT
TRBD2 TRBJ2-1 - TRBV6-1 CASSEFSLAEYNEQFF TGTGCCAGCAGTGAATTTTCACTAGCGGAATACAATGAGCAGTTCTTC
- TRBJ1-1 - TRBV5-1 CASSLIQGAEAFF TGCGCCAGCAGTTTAATACAGGGTGCTGAAGCTTTCTTT
- TRBJ1-2 - TRBV27 CASSSAGAGKVYGYTF TGTGCCAGCAGTTCCGCCGGGGCAGGGAAGGTTTATGGCTACACCTTC
- TRBJ2-1 - TRBV29-1 CSSSLWNEQFF TGCAGCTCCTCCCTGTGGAATGAGCAGTTCTTC
- TRBJ2-7 - TRBV30 CAWTHGGYEQYF TGTGCCTGGACCCACGGAGGCTACGAGCAGTACTTC
- TRBJ2-2 - TRBV5-1 CASSYLGDGELFF TGCGCCAGCAGCTATCTCGGGGACGGGGAGCTGTTTTTT
- TRBJ2-7 - TRBV5-4 CASSLYLGTHEQYF TGTGCCAGCAGCTTGTATTTAGGTACGCACGAGCAGTACTTC
TRBD1 TRBJ2-3 - TRBV29-1 CSVATGTGSVTDTQYF TGCAGCGTGGCGACAGGGACGGGGTCTGTTACAGATACGCAGTATTTT
- TRBJ1-3 - TRBV5-4 CASSQGNRDTIYF TGTGCCAGCAGCCAGGGGAATCGGGACACCATATATTTT
TRBD2 TRBJ2-5 - TRBV5-1 CASSFLAGGQQETQYF TGCGCCAGCAGCTTCTTAGCGGGAGGACAACAAGAGACCCAGTACTTC
TRBD2 TRBJ2-2 once TRBV19 CASSIGTGGGELFF TGTGCCAGTAGTATAGGAACGGGAGGCGGGGAGCTGTTTTTT